These 21 T cell receptor beta chains originate from one sample sequenced in a study of shared clonotypes between healthy human individuals. The method was immunoSEQ multiplex PCR; TCRdb's version includes in-frame clones alone and lacks a portion of them. The profile shows more than 2,000,000 clones, roughly 92% of them singletons. The sample taken for sequencing was naive CD4+ T cells sorted from blood. As for subset: CD45RA+ positively selected. The receptors come from a man younger than 30 in good health.

The chain employs TRBV6-5 and TRBJ1-2; D not resolved. Germline CDR1 reads MNHEY; CDR2 reads SVGAGI. V lost 8 bases to trimming and J lost 0 bases, with 7 bases between them. The CDR3 has 12 residues. The CDR3 sequence is CASRTSNYGYTF. The CDR3 nucleotides read TGTGCCAGCCGAACATCTAACTATGGCTACACCTTC.

The chain has TRBV14 and TRBJ2-1; D is uncertain. Trimming removed 0 bases from V and 3 bases from J, with 3 bases in between. Germline loops: CDR1 SGHDN, CDR2 FVKESK. The CDR3 is 13 amino acids. CDR3 region: CASSQEFYNEQFF. Here the CDR3 DNA reads TGTGCCAGCAGCCAAGAATTCTACAATGAGCAGTTCTTC.

Note on this clone: The junction differs from germline at one of its ends, possibly a read error. The chain uses TRBV7-7 and TRBJ2-5, with D perhaps matching TRBD1 or TRBD2 (5 bases each). This CDR3 has 14 amino acids. Germline V gene sequence: CDR1 SSHAT, CDR2 FNYEAQ (reference sequence). CDR3 residues: CASSLAGTVETQYF. In nucleotides, the CDR3 is TGTGCTAGCAGCTTAGCCGGGACCGTGGAGACCCAGTACTTC. Filled out from reference TRBV7-7 and TRBJ2-5, the complete variable domain reads GAGVSQSPRYKVTKRGQDVTLRCDPISSHATLYWYQQALGQGPEFLTYFNYEAQPDKSGLPSDRFSAERPEGSISTLTIQRTEQRDSAMYRCASSLAGTVETQYFGPGTRLLVL.

Remarks on this clone: Different DNA sequences within this sample yield the same CDR3. The J gene is TRBJ2-1, the V gene TRBV5-1, with TRBD2 matching over 13 bases. Trimming cost V 5 bases and J 6 bases; bases outside gene matches: 5. The CDR3 loop spans 15 amino acids. The germline gives CDR1 SGHRS, CDR2 YFSETQ. CDR3 nucleotide sequence: TGCGCCAGCAGTCTGGGACTAGCGGGGCCCAATGAGCAGTTCTTC. Residues: CASSLGLAGPNEQFF.

The chain joins TRBV30 to TRBJ2-7, with TRBD1 as a possible D gene (6 bases). The length of the CDR3 is 14 residues. V was pared by 4 bases and J by 4 bases, with 17 bases between. CDR1 and CDR2 from the germline V gene are GTSNPN and SVGIG (reference sequence). The CDR3 coding sequence is TGTGCCTGGAAGAAAGGGGGTGGTTGGTACGAGCAGTACTTC. Translated, it gives CAWKKGGGWYEQYF.

The gene calls are TRBV19 and TRBJ2-7, with D uncertain. Germline V gene lookup returns CDR1 LNHDA and CDR2 SQIVND (reference sequence). Trimming shortened V by 6 bases and J by 3 bases, and 9 bases separated the two germline ends. The CDR3 consists of 12 residues. For the CDR3, the DNA is TGTGCCAGTAGGCTACTGCACTACGAGCAGTACTTC. It codes for CASRLLHYEQYF.

This rearrangement joins TRBV28 to TRBJ2-4; 8 bases fit TRBD1. This CDR3 comprises 15 residues. In germline, CDR1 is MDHEN, CDR2 SYDVKM. With V trimmed by 6 bases and J by 6 bases, 10 bases remained unmatched. The CDR3 coding sequence is TGTGCCAGCAGCACCTATGACAGGGGCAGAAACATTCAGTACTTC. It specifies CASSTYDRGRNIQYF.

The rearrangement uses TRBV10-3 and TRBJ2-3; 7 bases agree with TRBD2. This CDR3 region has 17 residues. From germline, CDR1 is ENHRY and CDR2 SYGVKD. The V gene end was trimmed by 4 bases and the J gene end by 5 bases; junction bases not matched to a gene: 15. The CDR3 here is CAISVSRNGRSGDTQYF. CDR3 nucleotides: TGTGCCATCAGTGTGTCGAGGAACGGGAGGTCGGGAGATACGCAGTATTTT.

For this clone: Other DNA sequences within the sample encode an identical CDR3. This chain links TRBV6-1 with TRBJ2-3; 10 bases align to TRBD2. This CDR3 is 15 amino acids long. Losses at the gene ends were 6 bases for V and 1 base for J; bases not matched to a gene: 4. From germline, CDR1 is MNHNS and CDR2 SASEGT. This CDR3 is CASRTGTSGTDTQYF. CDR3 sequence (DNA): TGTGCCAGCAGAACCGGGACTAGCGGCACAGATACGCAGTATTTT.

The gene calls are TRBV25-1 and TRBJ1-1, with TRBD1 as a possible D gene (5 bases). From germline, CDR1 is MGHDK and CDR2 SYGVNS. CDR3 size: 14 residues. The V end was cut by 6 bases, the J end by 1 base, with 12 bases between. In DNA form, the CDR3 reads TGTGCCAGCAGGGAAAGAAGGGGGAACACTGAAGCTTTCTTT. Its translation: CASRERRGNTEAFF. Supplemented by reference TRBV25-1 and TRBJ1-1, the full variable domain reads EADIYQTPRYLVIGTGKKITLECSQTMGHDKMYWYQQDPGMELHLIHYSYGVNSTEKGDLSSESTVSRIRTEHFPLTLESARPSHTSQYLCASRERRGNTEAFFGQGTRLTVV.

This chain links TRBV6-5 with TRBJ2-2; no firm D call. V lost 6 bases, J lost 7 bases, and 9 bases lay in between. CDR1 is MNHEY and CDR2 is SVGAGI in the germline V gene. CDR3 length: 12 amino acids. This CDR3 reads CASRERVGELFF. The CDR3 nucleotides read TGTGCCAGCAGGGAACGAGTCGGGGAGCTGTTTTTT.

The genes are TRBV5-4 and TRBJ2-5, with D possibly TRBD2 on 6 matching bases. CDR3 length: 14 amino acids. Germline assignment: CDR1 SGHNT and CDR2 YYREEE (reference sequence). V shed 2 bases and J shed 1 base, with 9 bases lying between them. In DNA, the CDR3 is TGTGCCAGCAGCTTCCAGGGAGGCCAAGAGACCCAGTACTTC. It encodes CASSFQGGQETQYF. The variable domain in full, with the rest retrieved from reference TRBV5-4 and TRBJ2-5, is ETGVTQSPTHLIKTRGQQVTLRCSSQSGHNTVSWYQQALGQGPQFIFQYYREEENGRGNFPPRFSGLQFPNYSSELNVNALELDDSALYLCASSFQGGQETQYFGPGTRLLVL.

The rearrangement links TRBV18 to TRBJ1-4, with D perhaps matching TRBD1 (5 bases). Germline V gene sequence: CDR1 KGHSH, CDR2 LQKENI. This CDR3 spans 14 amino acids. Deletions cut 4 bases from V and 8 bases from J, with 14 bases between. The CDR3 DNA reads as TGTGCCAGCTCACTGAGAGGGGCAAGGGAAAAACTGTTTTTT. It encodes CASSLRGAREKLFF.

The chain couples TRBV11-2 to TRBJ2-3; D is uncertain. CDR1 and CDR2 (germline): SGHAT, FQNNGV. This CDR3 contains 18 residues. V was shortened by 1 base and J by 0 bases, with 17 bases between the two germline ends. CDR3 region: CASSLVRLRAYSTDTQYF. The DNA for the CDR3 is TGTGCCAGCAGCTTAGTTCGCTTGCGCGCTTATAGCACAGATACGCAGTATTTT.

The chain has TRBV30 and TRBJ1-3; tentatively, D is TRBD1 (6 bases). The CDR3 runs to 16 residues. Germline V gives CDR1 GTSNPN, CDR2 SVGIG (reference sequence). V lost 1 base and J 0 bases, leaving 13 bases between the germline ends. The CDR3 is CAWSADGQISGNTIYF. The DNA of the CDR3 is TGTGCCTGGAGTGCAGATGGACAGATCTCTGGAAACACCATATATTTT.

CDR3 DNA: TGTGCCAGCAGTACCCCAGTGAACACCGGGGAGCTGTTTTTT. As protein: CASSTPVNTGELFF. The chain has TRBV6-6 and TRBJ2-2, with D hard to call. Germline lookup yields CDR1 MNHNY and CDR2 SVGAGI (reference sequence). Trimming pared 5 bases from V and 1 base from J, leaving 8 bases between. The CDR3 sequence is 14 residues long.

As DNA, the CDR3 is TGTGCCAGTACTCAACAGGGGAACTATGGCTACACCTTC. Translation gives CASTQQGNYGYTF. The chain recombines TRBV6-6 with TRBJ1-2; 7 bases fit TRBD1. With V trimmed by 9 bases and J by 2 bases, 6 bases remained unmatched. The germline V gene has CDR1 MNHNY and CDR2 SVGAGI (reference sequence). CDR3 length: 13 amino acids.

This chain links TRBV5-6 with TRBJ2-6, with D hard to call. The V end lost 1 base, the J end lost 5 bases, and 4 bases lay between the germline ends. The CDR3 consists of 13 residues. Germline CDR1 and CDR2: SGHDT and YYEEEE. The CDR3 sequence is CASSLFWANVLTF. CDR3 sequence (DNA): TGTGCCAGCAGCTTGTTTTGGGCCAACGTCCTGACTTTC.

In this sample, this clone turned up once. In the same sample, other DNA sequences code for this CDR3. The rearrangement links TRBV18 to TRBJ2-5; unclear D gene. CDR1 is KGHSH and CDR2 is LQKENI in the germline V gene. V was cut by 6 bases and J by 5 bases, with 7 bases left in between. The CDR3 sequence is 11 residues long. The CDR3 DNA sequence: TGTGCCAGCTCCCCGGGCGAGACCCAGTACTTC. This translates into CASSPGETQYF.

The chain couples TRBV7-3 to TRBJ1-1; D is uncertain. Germline V lookup: CDR1 SGHTA, CDR2 FQGTGA. V was shortened by 1 base and J by 2 bases, with 8 bases between the two germline ends. This CDR3 has 14 residues. The CDR3 reads CASSLSHLNTEAFF. DNA for the CDR3: TGTGCCAGCAGCTTAAGTCACCTTAACACTGAAGCTTTCTTT.

This rearrangement joins TRBV10-2 to TRBJ2-3; D may match TRBD1 or TRBD2 (5 bases each). Trimming stripped 3 bases from V and 4 bases from J, with 17 bases between. The CDR3 totals 16 residues. Germline V lookup: CDR1 WSHSY, CDR2 SAAADI. Written as DNA, the CDR3 is TGCGCCAGCAGTGAATCATGGGGCCGAGGGGCAGATACGCAGTATTTT. Translating gives CASSESWGRGADTQYF.